This TCR beta chain derives from a study of shared clonotypes between healthy human individuals. Trimming left V 0 bases short and J 4 bases short, with 17 bases between. The CDR3 loop spans 16 amino acids. Looked up from germline, CDR1 is SGHNT and CDR2 is YYREEE (reference sequence). Each of the donors was a healthy adult who was HIV-negative and had not had a recent acute infection or vaccination. All participating donors were Caucasian adults from Nashville, Tennessee. The study separated CD4+ cells into CD45RA+ naive and CD45RA-negative memory subsets. Measured with immunoSEQ multiplex PCR; TCRdb has only the in-frame clones, and not every one. The table includes roughly 2.4 million clones, around 95% detected once.

Sequencing was carried out using naive CD4+ T cells sorted from blood. Specified subset: CD45RA+ positively selected. This sequence originates from a man aged 18 to 30 in good health. The chain has TRBV5-4 and TRBJ2-7, with unresolved D. CDR3 protein: CASSLGGRHSPYEQYF. In DNA form, the CDR3 reads TGTGCCAGCAGCTTGGGGGGTCGGCACTCCCCATACGAGCAGTACTTC.